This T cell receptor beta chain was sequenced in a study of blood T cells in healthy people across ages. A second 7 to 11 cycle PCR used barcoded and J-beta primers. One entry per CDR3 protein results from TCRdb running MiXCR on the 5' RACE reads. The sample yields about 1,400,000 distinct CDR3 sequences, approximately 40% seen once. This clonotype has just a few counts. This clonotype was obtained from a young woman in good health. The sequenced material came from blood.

CDR3 in DNA: TGTGCCAGCAGCCAAGAGGGGACAGAGAGTATGAACACTGAAGCTTTCTTT. It translates to CASSQEGTESMNTEAFF. V is TRBV3-1 and J is TRBJ1-1, with TRBD1 matching 7 bases. CDR3 length: 17 residues. Looked up from germline, CDR1 is LGHDT and CDR2 is YNNKEL (reference sequence). The V segment lost 0 bases and the J segment 0 bases; nucleotides outside the gene matches: 7. Using reference TRBV3-1 and TRBJ1-1 for the parts outside the CDR3, the full variable domain is DTAVSQTPKYLVTQMGNDKSIKCEQNLGHDTMYWYKQDSKKFLKIMFSYNNKELIINETVPNRFSPKSPDKAHLNLHINSLELGDSAVYFCASSQEGTESMNTEAFFGQGTRLTVV.